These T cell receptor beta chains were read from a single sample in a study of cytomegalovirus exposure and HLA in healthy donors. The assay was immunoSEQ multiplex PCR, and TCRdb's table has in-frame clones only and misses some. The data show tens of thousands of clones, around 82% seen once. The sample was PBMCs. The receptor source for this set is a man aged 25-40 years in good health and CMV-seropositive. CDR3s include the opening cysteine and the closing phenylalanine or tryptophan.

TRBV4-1 CASSQDSGAGGRNQPQHF
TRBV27 CASSPFLAFSYNEQFF
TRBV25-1 CASRTVGSYEQYF
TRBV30 CAWSRVPAYEQYF
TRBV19 CASMGYTVNQPQHF
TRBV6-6 CASSHRDYGYTF
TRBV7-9 CASSLARGSYNEQFF
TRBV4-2 CASSARGTSPDEQYF
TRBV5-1 CASSLAGSGYDIQYF
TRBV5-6 CASSKQGPGELFF
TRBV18 CASSPRTGRDEKLFF
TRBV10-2 CASQGFGNSNQPQHF
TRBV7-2 CASSLHQGAGQPQHF
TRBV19 CASSIFSAGWGTEAFF
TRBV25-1 CASEGGGQTEAFF
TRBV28 CASSWRREKLFF
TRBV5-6 CASSLVFQGAHEQYF
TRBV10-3 CAISEGGNEKLFF
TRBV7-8 CASSSPLIDTQYF
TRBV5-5 CASSLVQGGEKLFF
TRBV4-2 CASSPRTGMEKLFF
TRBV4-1 CASSQGGWDRLNTEAFF
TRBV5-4 CASSWGGRVMNTEAFF
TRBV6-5 CASRVGDSEAFF
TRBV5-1 CASSLEGRSMDTEAFF
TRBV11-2 CASSYQGAGAGELFF
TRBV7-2 CASSLLQGSYEQYF
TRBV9 CASSVAGGPGNEQFF
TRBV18 CASSPPNRGTPRTTEAFF
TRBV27 CASSSDAFEGYGYTF
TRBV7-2 CASSPEAGIMNTEAFF
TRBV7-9 CASSLGHPGGWNEQFF
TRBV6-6 CASSKDTDTEAFF
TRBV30 CAWSVFPGETYNEQFF
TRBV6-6 CASSYSGQGNQPQHF
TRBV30 CARTGGRNSPLHF
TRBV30 CAWITRDRGPNTEAFF
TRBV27 CASSPRPYDKAQETQYF
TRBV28 CASSSGTLPYEQYF
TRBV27 CASSWRRGIGGYTF
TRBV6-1 CASNRDRDYEQYF
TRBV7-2 CASRRDSYSYEQYF
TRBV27 CASSVPGVPGELFF
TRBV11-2 CASSLGQGDPGELFF
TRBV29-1 CSVKAGGTDTQYF
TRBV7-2 CASSLEGVGEQFF
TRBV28 CASSSRQGMDEKLFF
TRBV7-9 CASRGQGGGKQYF
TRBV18 CASSPSRRTGPHEQYF
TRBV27 CASSRDRIDIQYF
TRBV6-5 CASSLTGFSGNTIYF
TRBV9 CASSAEGQRISGNTIYF
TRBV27 CASSFGGAGETQYF
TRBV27 CASSSRQAMSTDTQYF
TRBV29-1 CTGSEGNTEAFF
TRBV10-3 CAISEGGRESYF
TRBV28 CASRLPAGGPNEQFF
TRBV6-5 CASSSPGTGSEKLFF
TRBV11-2 CASSPMDRSYEQYF
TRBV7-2 CASSLIGGQGIYEQYF